This T cell receptor beta chain was retrieved from a study of control samples from healthy donors and cancer patients. This CDR3 has 19 amino acids. Here immunoSEQ multiplex PCR was the method, and the copy in TCRdb shows in-frame clones only, minus some. Of about 180,000 clones listed, just over 90% were seen once; the top ten hold 1.4%. The sequence came from a man aged 25-45 years in good health. The genes are TRBV12-2 and TRBJ2-1; the table's D call, TRBD2, was not checked against the DNA. TRBV12-2 is a pseudogene locus. Material: blood. CDR3 coding DNA: TGTGCAAGTCGCTTTGGCACTAGCGGGAGGGCCCGCTCCTACAATGAGCAGTTCTTC. Translated: CASRFGTSGRARSYNEQFF.